This TCR beta chain was captured by sequencing in a study of PD-L1 blockade in urothelial cancer (dated by TCRdb to 2015 to 2018). Regarding the research as a whole: Therapy was started around 2014 for all patients, and atezolizumab 1,200 mg was administered intravenously every 3 weeks. About 85% of the roughly 29 patients were males with bladder-origin urothelial cancer, and 18 of 29 reported a prior smoking history. An ECOG performance status of 0 or 1 was recorded for the patients, and 0 to 3 prior chemotherapy regimens had been received by the patients. Blood samples were analyzed 3 weeks after the start of treatment (second dose) and 6 weeks after the start of treatment. Blood samples gave a median of 141,255 T cells and 80,000 or so unique TCRs, with a median clonality of 0.080. The study, an exploratory multi-omic analysis, examined somatic, immune and clinical correlates of response to PD-L1 blockade with atezolizumab in urothelial cancer. Pretreatment tumor samples and matched peripheral blood, collected serially before and after atezolizumab treatment, underwent TCR sequencing. Durable clinical benefit was defined as progression-free survival longer than 6 months, and TCR features were also tested against progression-free and overall survival. Whole exome sequencing and RNA sequencing of pretreatment tumors were performed alongside TCR sequencing in the same patients. Nine patients reached durable clinical benefit, while some 20 patients did not. Twenty-nine patients had pretreatment blood TCR-seq, about 24 had at least one posttreatment blood collection, and about 24 had tumor TCR-seq. Study-level results and caveats: Because of the small sample size (n ≈ 30) and the many exploratory analyses performed, the results are intended to be regarded as hypothesis-generating. Improved progression-free and overall survival was found to be associated with pretreatment peripheral blood TCR clonality below the median. Among patients with durable benefit, tumor-associated TCR clones showed greater expansion in peripheral blood 3 weeks after treatment started (n ≈ 21, p = 0.022).

The time point label, read with the paper, signifies: peripheral blood 6 weeks after treatment start. A total of approximately 27 patients with locally advanced or metastatic urothelial carcinoma, treated at Memorial Sloan Kettering on a trial protocol, made up the cohort. Peripheral blood mononuclear cells were collected from each patient pretreatment and during treatment, giving between 1 and 8 total time points per patient. The Qiagen DNeasy Blood extraction kit was used to purify genomic DNA from total PBMCs and tumor samples. Collected pretreatment and during treatment, PBMCs were isolated and stored as previously described. Synthetic TCR analog templates were spiked into each PCR so that absolute template abundance could be estimated from read counts. The immunoSEQ assay was used to amplify TCRbeta CDR3 regions from genomic DNA with bias-controlled V and J gene primers. Sequencing of rearranged TCRbeta segments was performed at approximately 20X coverage. Per the source publication's procedure: Sequencing errors were corrected by clustering and CDR3s were annotated against IMGT to assign V, D and J genes. Out-of-frame and stop-codon sequences were excluded, and only productive TCRbeta rearrangements were used in downstream analyses. To compute clonality, Shannon entropy was normalized by the log of the number of unique productive sequences and then subtracted from one. Clones differing between time points or between blood and tumor were identified using Fisher's exact test with Benjamini-Hochberg correction, with an adjusted p below 0.01 applied as the threshold. In TCRdb, the immuneACCESS table is reduced to in-frame sequences with V and J assigned. These tables do not hold every clone; where another copy was compared, an unresolved V gene accounts for under half, and the others remain unexplained. The D gene and trimming were derived from the DNA, and the V and J assignments and clone size from that table. Counted in this sample were 50,000 or so clones; around 87% of them appeared once. The leading ten clones occupy about 10% of the sample.

A remark on this clone: The clone's antigen remains unknown. No per-base quality is available; no much larger clone lies one base away.

The sequences come from PBMCs, collected around atezolizumab (anti-PD-L1) treatment. This TCR was sampled from a man aged 55 to 70 with urothelial cancer.

The nucleotides are TGTGCCACCAGCTATAGCGGGGGAACAGATACGCAGTATTTT. This gives the protein CATSYSGGTDTQYF. In this chain, TRBV15 is recombined with TRBJ2-3, with 9 bases in between that match TRBD2. After removal of 5 bases from V and 3 bases from J, the junction retains 3 bases not matched to a gene. The germline V gene (reference sequence) specifies LNHNV as CDR1 and YYDKDF as CDR2. The CDR3 holds 14 amino acids from the cysteine to the phenylalanine. Of the read, only the CDR3 DNA is kept; its 42 bases are in frame from base 1.